Listed below are T cell receptor beta chains from one sample, sequenced in a study of blood T cell repertoires in COVID-19. Assay: immunoSEQ multiplex PCR; the TCRdb copy retains only in-frame clones and omits some. The sample lists some 220,000 clones; less than 85% were seen once. Sample: peripheral blood. Receptors were obtained from an older woman with acute or convalescent COVID-19. Both conserved end residues are part of each CDR3. D genes are given only for firm matches. The size field is filled for only some rows; it gives once, few, many or a size class.

>TRBD2|TRBJ2-2|TRBV9|.
TGTGCCAGCAGCGTAGGAGCGGGAGTGCTTAACACCGGGGAGCTGTTTTTT
CASSVGAGVLNTGELFF
>TRBD1|TRBJ1-2|TRBV6-5|.
TGTGCCAGCAGTCACAGGGGCGAAAACTATGGCTACACCTTC
CASSHRGENYGYTF
>TRBD1|TRBJ1-5|TRBV19|.
TGTGCCAGTAGTATTAATTCCGCATCGGGGACAGGGATGCCCCATCAGCCCCAGCATTTT
CASSINSASGTGMPHQPQHF
>TRBD2|TRBJ2-5|TRBV25-1|.
TGTGCCAGCAGTGGGACTAGCAAGGGGCGGGAGACCCAGTACTTC
CASSGTSKGRETQYF
>.|TRBJ1-1|TRBV7-2|.
TGTGCCAGCAGCTACGTGGGCAGGTATCCTTTCTTT
CASSYVGRYPFF
>.|TRBJ2-3|TRBV7-3|.
TGTGCCAGCAGCTTATCTAGCGACCCCAGCACAGATACGCAGTATTTT
CASSLSSDPSTDTQYF
>.|TRBJ2-1|TRBV5-1|.
TGCGCCAGCAGCTTCCTTTTAGGCGGGGGCCGAAATTCTAACAATGAGCAGTTCTTC
CASSFLLGGGRNSNNEQFF
>TRBD2|TRBJ2-3|TRBV10-3|.
TGTGCCATCAGTGAATCCCCAGGGCGGGGGGATACGCAGTATTTT
CAISESPGRGDTQYF
>.|TRBJ1-2|TRBV2|.
TGTGCCAGCAGAGACGACACAAATGGCTACACCTTC
CASRDDTNGYTF
>TRBD1|TRBJ1-6|TRBV19|.
TGTGCCAGTAGCCTAGGGACAGGGAATTCACCCCTCCACTTT
CASSLGTGNSPLHF
>TRBD1|TRBJ1-2|TRBV2|.
TGTGCCAGCAGATATACAGGGGGGGGCTACACCTTC
CASRYTGGGYTF
>.|TRBJ1-4|TRBV15|.
TGTGCCACCAGCAGAGGGGGAACGGGGGGCAATGAAAAACTGTTTTTT
CATSRGGTGGNEKLFF
>TRBD1|TRBJ1-5|TRBV6-2/TRBV6-3|.
TGTGCCAGCAGTTACGGGACCGGGACAGGACCCAATCAGCCCCAGCATTTT
CASSYGTGTGPNQPQHF
>TRBD1|TRBJ1-3|TRBV10-3|.
TGTGCCACCACTGGGACAGGGGCTTCTGGAAACACCATATATTTT
CATTGTGASGNTIYF
>TRBD2|TRBJ2-3|TRBV7-2|.
TGTGCCAGCAGCCTTTCCCGGACTAGCGGGGGGGCCCTGCTTCATTTT
CASSLSRTSGGALLHF
>.|TRBJ2-3|TRBV14|.
TGTGCCAGCAGCCAAGTGAAGAATAGCGGCCCAGGAGATACGCAGTATTTT
CASSQVKNSGPGDTQYF
>.|TRBJ2-7|TRBV28|.
TGTGCCAGCAGTTCCCCTCCGGGACACTACTACGAGCAGTACTTC
CASSSPPGHYYEQYF
>.|TRBJ2-5|TRBV6-5|.
TGTGCCAGCAGTTCTCCAAGACGGGAAAGCGGGGAGACCCAGTACTTC
CASSSPRRESGETQYF
>TRBD2|TRBJ2-7|TRBV7-2|.
TGTGCCAGCAGCGTTACTAGCGGGGGGCCCTACGAGCAGTACTTC
CASSVTSGGPYEQYF
>TRBD1|TRBJ2-7|TRBV7-2|.
TGTGCCAGCAGCTTAACCAGGGGGCCCTACGAGCAGTACTTC
CASSLTRGPYEQYF
>TRBD1|TRBJ2-1|TRBV27|.
TGTGCCAGCAGTTTCACAATAGCCAGGACAGGGGATGGGGGTGAGCAGTTCTTC
CASSFTIARTGDGGEQFF
>.|TRBJ2-5|TRBV5-1|once
TGCGCCAGCAGCTTGGGGTCGGAGGAGACCCAGTACTTC
CASSLGSEETQYF
>.|TRBJ2-2|TRBV4-3|once
TGCGCCAGCAGCCAAGGGGCGTTTATCGGCCCCTCGAACACCGGGGAGCTGTTTTTT
CASSQGAFIGPSNTGELFF
>.|TRBJ1-6|TRBV5-1|.
TGCGCCAGCAGCTCGATCATGGGCGATTCACCCCTCCACTTT
CASSSIMGDSPLHF
>TRBD2|TRBJ2-1|TRBV19|.
TGTGCCAGTAGTCCTGAAGCGGGGGGCCCCAACAATGAGCAGTTCTTC
CASSPEAGGPNNEQFF
>.|TRBJ1-1|TRBV18|.
TGTGCCAGCGAGTTAGGGGGGGTGAACACTGAAGCTTTCTTT
CASELGGVNTEAFF
>TRBD1|TRBJ2-7|TRBV6-5|.
TGTGCCAGCAGTTACGACGGACAGGGGGTATACGAGCAGTACTTC
CASSYDGQGVYEQYF
>.|TRBJ2-5|TRBV11-2|.
TGTGCCAGCAGCTTCGGGGGGCCACAAGAGACCCAGTACTTC
CASSFGGPQETQYF
>TRBD1|TRBJ2-3|TRBV7-3|.
TGTGCCAGCAGCTTAAGGGACAGGGATACGCAGTATTTT
CASSLRDRDTQYF
>.|TRBJ1-5|TRBV11-2|.
TGTGCCAGCAGCTTAGGAGGGGGTAGCAATCAGCCCCAGCATTTT
CASSLGGGSNQPQHF
>TRBD2|TRBJ2-1|TRBV5-5|.
TGTGCCAGCACCCGAGCGGGGGGGCCAACCTACAATGAGCAGTTCTTC
CASTRAGGPTYNEQFF
>TRBD2|TRBJ2-1|TRBV7-3|.
TGTGCCAGCAGTCTAACTAGCGGGGGCTTAGGGAATGAGCAGTTCTTC
CASSLTSGGLGNEQFF
>.|TRBJ2-7|TRBV4-3|.
TGCGCCAGCAGCCAATCCTTACCGGCCTACGAGCAGTACTTC
CASSQSLPAYEQYF
>TRBD2|TRBJ2-3|TRBV5-1|once
TGCGCCAGCAGCTTTAGCGGGGCAACAGATACGCAGTATTTT
CASSFSGATDTQYF
>.|TRBJ2-2|TRBV4-3|once
TGCGCCAGCAGCTTAACCGGGGAGCTGTTTTTT
CASSLTGELFF
>.|TRBJ1-2|TRBV5-4|.
TGTGCCAGCAGCTTGGACCCGGGGAACTATGGCTACACCTTC
CASSLDPGNYGYTF
>.|TRBJ1-5|TRBV6-5|.
TGTGCCAGCAGTACTTATAGCAATCAGCCCCAGCATTTT
CASSTYSNQPQHF
>.|TRBJ1-6|TRBV2|.
TGTGCCAGCAGTGACTACGGAGGAAGGAATTCACCCCTCCACTTT
CASSDYGGRNSPLHF
>.|TRBJ2-1|TRBV5-1|.
TGCGCCAGCAGCTTGGCAACAGGGAACAATGAGCAGTTCTTC
CASSLATGNNEQFF
>.|TRBJ1-2|TRBV19|.
TGTGCCAGTAGTATAGATCGTCTAACAGGGAACTATGGCTACACCTTC
CASSIDRLTGNYGYTF
>TRBD1|TRBJ2-2|TRBV3-1/TRBV3-2|.
TGTGCCAGCAGCCAGATGGGACAGGGGGCAGCCGGGGAGCTGTTTTTT
CASSQMGQGAAGELFF
>.|TRBJ1-2|TRBV29-1|.
TGCAGCGTTGACTTCCTTTATGGCTACACCTTC
CSVDFLYGYTF